The entry below gives a single T cell receptor beta chain sequence along with its context. What it binds is unknown. This entry is derived from a study of shared clonotypes between healthy human individuals. Study context: The study drew on two women and a few men aged 18 to 49 as donors.

Per germline, CDR1 SGHDT and CDR2 YYEEEE. Trimming pared 0 bases from V and 9 bases from J, leaving 10 bases between. The CDR3 totals 13 residues. Study-wide results and caveats: Clonotype sharing among the donors was expected to vary with sequencing depth. A generally larger estimated richness was seen in naive subsets than in memory subsets.

Only in-frame clones appear in the TCRdb table, and some are missing; sequencing was by immunoSEQ multiplex PCR. The table includes approximately 1.9 million clones, 85% to 95% detected once. Naive CD8 isolation took CD45RO-negative cells positively selected for CCR7 and excluded terminally differentiated effector memory CD45RA+ cells. The sequence derives from a man between 18 and 35 years old in good health. Some clones in this sample may be carry-over from other donors' samples. Sequencing was done on a sample of naive CD8+ T cells from PBMCs. The chain joins TRBV5-6 to TRBJ2-4; D gene uncertain. In DNA form, the CDR3 reads TGTGCCAGCAGCTTGGGCAGTCGTGGCATTCAGTACTTC. It yields the protein CASSLGSRGIQYF.